The 22 T cell receptor beta chains below were found in one sample sequenced in a study of T cells after posttransplantation cyclophosphamide. The method was immunoSEQ multiplex PCR; TCRdb's version includes in-frame clones alone and lacks a portion of them. This sample comprises over 10,000 clones, none seen once only. Cyclophosphamide on days +3 and +4 followed busulfan-fludarabine conditioning and a marrow graft. The specimen was PBMCs, collected after allogeneic stem cell transplant with posttransplant cyclophosphamide. All receptors derive from a female patient aged 40-49 years who received an allogeneic stem cell transplant from an unrelated donor, was CMV-positive, and had acute GVHD only. T cells may partly derive from the graft donor.

This clone has at least ten counts. The chain has TRBV5-6 and TRBJ1-2; 8 nucleotides match TRBD1. The CDR3 length is 13 residues. Looked up from germline, CDR1 is SGHDT and CDR2 is YYEEEE. J gave up 7 bases and V 4 bases, and 6 bases lay outside the gene matches. The CDR3, as DNA: TGTGCCAGCAGCCCGGACAGGGAGGGTGGCTACACCTTC. Residues: CASSPDREGGYTF.

This clone was counted many times. The gene calls are TRBV27 and TRBJ2-1; D is perhaps TRBD2 (5 bases). The CDR3 sequence is 13 residues long. Trimming took 7 bases from V and 7 from J, leaving 14 bases between them. CDR1 is MNHEY and CDR2 is SMNVEV in the germline V gene (reference sequence). This CDR3 is CASTNRPGNEQFF. Here the CDR3 DNA reads TGTGCCAGCACAAACCGTCCGGGGAATGAGCAGTTCTTC.

This clone was detected ten times or more. V is TRBV9 and J is TRBJ2-2, with 8 nucleotides matching TRBD2. The V gene's germline CDR1 is SGDLS and CDR2 YYNGEE. V was pared by 2 bases and J by 8 bases, with 8 bases of the junction left unmatched. CDR3 size: 15 residues. The CDR3 loop reads CASSVDGGAPGELFF. CDR3 DNA sequence: TGTGCCAGCAGCGTTGACGGGGGGGCTCCGGGGGAGCTGTTTTTT.

This clone was recorded a few times. The CDR3 DNA is TGTGCCAGTAGCAGTGACCCAGGGACAGGTCGCTACACCTTC. It encodes CASSSDPGTGRYTF. The chain is built from TRBV19 and TRBJ1-2; 8 bases agree with TRBD1. Losses at the gene ends were 6 bases for V and 9 bases for J; bases not matched to a gene: 12. The CDR3 covers 14 residues. Germline V gene data show CDR1 as LNHDA and CDR2 as SQIVND (reference sequence).

This clone was observed at least ten times. V gene TRBV10-2 combines with J gene TRBJ1-1; 9 bases map to TRBD1. Germline V CDR1 and CDR2: WSHSY, SAAADI. This CDR3 is 16 amino acids long. Trimming removed 7 bases from V and 1 base from J; junction bases left unmatched: 10. The DNA of the CDR3 is TGCGCCAGCATCCCGACGGGACAGGGATGGAACACTGAAGCTTTCTTT. Translation: CASIPTGQGWNTEAFF.

This clone has a count of ten or more. The chain links TRBV9 to TRBJ2-7; 7 bases match TRBD2. The CDR3 has 16 amino acids. V lost 4 bases and J lost 5; bases outside the gene matches: 15. The germline V gene has CDR1 SGDLS and CDR2 YYNGEE. DNA for the CDR3: TGTGCCAGCAGCTCGGACGGCGCTAGCGGCCCTCACGAGCAGTACTTC. Its protein is CASSSDGASGPHEQYF.

This clone was recorded at least ten times. The chain has TRBV29-1 and TRBJ1-2; no reliable D call. This CDR3 is 11 amino acids long. V was pared by 2 bases and J by 7 bases, with 8 bases between. In germline, CDR1 is SQVTM, CDR2 ANQGSEA. CDR3 DNA sequence: TGCAGCGTTGAAACAGTCGGTGGCTACACCTTC. It specifies CSVETVGGYTF.

This clone was counted at least ten times. The chain links TRBV4-1 to TRBJ2-1; 10 nucleotides match TRBD2. Germline V CDR1 and CDR2: MGHRA, YSYEKL. Losses at the gene ends were 0 bases for V and 5 bases for J; bases not matched to a gene: 16. This CDR3 is 20 amino acids long. In DNA, the CDR3 is TGCGCCAGCAGCCAAGATAATCGGCTAGCGGGAGTCCCGTGGAACAATGAGCAGTTCTTC. Protein product: CASSQDNRLAGVPWNNEQFF.

This chain connects TRBV9 to TRBJ2-5; TRBD2 is a possible D gene (6 bases). CDR1 SGDLS and CDR2 YYNGEE come from the germline V gene. CDR3 size: 15 residues. Trimming shortened V by 4 bases and J by 3 bases, and 16 bases separated the two germline ends. The CDR3 loop reads CASSPRIAAKETQYF. CDR3 nucleotide sequence: TGTGCCAGCAGCCCTCGTATAGCGGCTAAAGAGACCCAGTACTTC.

The chain couples TRBV23-1 to TRBJ2-2; TRBD1 might be the D (6 bases). TRBV23-1 is identified as an open reading frame with a role that is uncertain. V dropped 2 bases and J dropped 5 bases, with 15 bases sitting between them. This CDR3 is built from 16 residues. The CDR3 DNA reads as TGCGCCAGCAGTCAAACCTTCCCCGGACAGACCGGGGAGCTGTTTTTT. Translation gives CASSQTFPGQTGELFF.

This clone was seen at least ten times. The J gene is TRBJ1-5, the V gene TRBV30; D remains ambiguous. The germline gives CDR1 GTSNPN, CDR2 SVGIG (reference sequence). Trimming pared 8 bases from V and 1 base from J, leaving 15 bases between. This CDR3 comprises 14 residues. The CDR3 is CALPVRRSNQPQHF. The CDR3 DNA is TGTGCCCTTCCGGTACGGAGGAGCAATCAGCCCCAGCATTTT.

This clone was detected ten times or more. The J gene is TRBJ1-1, the V gene TRBV2, with 9 bases matching TRBD1. This CDR3 region has 17 residues. Germline V CDR1 and CDR2: SNHLY, FYNNEI. The ends lost 3 bases at V and 7 bases at J; junction bases unmatched: 15. The chain's CDR3 is CASSDVWDRAKEDEAFF. The CDR3, as DNA: TGTGCCAGCAGTGATGTGTGGGACAGGGCTAAAGAGGATGAAGCTTTCTTT.

This clone was found many times. J is TRBJ1-6 and V is TRBV10-3; a possible D gene is TRBD1 (6 bases). The CDR3 sequence is 13 residues long. Per the germline V gene, CDR1 is ENHRY and CDR2 is SYGVKD. V lost 11 bases and J 1 base, leaving 9 bases between the germline ends. The CDR3 coding sequence is TGTGCCGTACAGGGTTCCTATAATTCACCCCTCCACTTT. Protein: CAVQGSYNSPLHF.

This sequence joins TRBV7-8 and TRBJ2-7, with D hard to call. From germline, CDR1 is SGHVS and CDR2 FQNEAQ. V dropped 6 bases and J dropped 3 bases, with 6 bases sitting between them. The CDR3 consists of 11 residues. The CDR3 spells CASSRGYEQYV. For the CDR3, the DNA is TGTGCCAGCAGTCGAGGCTACGAGCAGTACGTC.

This clone was picked up many times. The chain couples TRBV4-2 to TRBJ1-1; 7 positions agree with TRBD1. V was clipped by 0 bases and J by 4 bases; unmatched bases: 5. This CDR3 is built from 15 residues. Looked up from germline, CDR1 is LGHNA and CDR2 is YNFKEQ. The CDR3 bases are TGTGCCAGCAGCCAAGATGGGTACAGGGGCACTGAAGCTTTCTTT. It yields the protein CASSQDGYRGTEAFF.

This clone has ten or more counts. The chain carries TRBV7-6 and TRBJ2-7; TRBD2 agrees at 7 bases. The V gene end was trimmed by 5 bases and the J gene end by 3 bases; junction bases not matched to a gene: 7. CDR3 length: 14 residues. Germline assignment: CDR1 SGHVS and CDR2 FNYEAQ. CDR3 in amino acids: CASSPGGEGYEQYF. The CDR3 DNA is TGTGCCAGCAGCCCGGGAGGTGAAGGCTACGAGCAGTACTTC.

This clone came up many times. The chain recombines TRBV4-3 with TRBJ2-1; TRBD2 might be the D (6 bases). V lost 3 bases and J lost 0, with 15 bases in between. Germline assignment: CDR1 LGHNA and CDR2 YSLEER. The CDR3 length is 17 residues. DNA for the CDR3: TGCGCCAGCAGCCACATGGCGGCTAGCGACTCCTACAATGAGCAGTTCTTC. Translation: CASSHMAASDSYNEQFF.

This clone was observed many times. The V and J genes are TRBV6-6 and TRBJ1-5; 8 bases are a match to TRBD1. This CDR3 spans 14 amino acids. From germline, CDR1 is MNHNY and CDR2 SVGAGI (reference sequence). The V segment lost 5 bases and the J segment 1 base; nucleotides outside the gene matches: 1. This chain's CDR3 is CASSQGASNQPQHF. In nucleotides, the CDR3 is TGTGCCAGCAGTCAGGGGGCGAGCAATCAGCCCCAGCATTTT.

In its sample, this clone was seen a few times. The rearrangement joins TRBV28 to TRBJ2-3; 10 positions match TRBD2. Germline loops: CDR1 MDHEN, CDR2 SYDVKM. The CDR3 consists of 15 residues. The J segment lost 1 base and the V segment lost 4 bases, leaving 2 bases of the junction unmatched. This CDR3 reads CASSSGLAGTDTQYF. CDR3 nucleotide sequence: TGTGCCAGCAGTTCCGGACTAGCGGGCACAGATACGCAGTATTTT. Based on the CDR3 plus reference TRBV28 and TRBJ2-3, the full variable domain is DVKVTQSSRYLVKRTGEKVFLECVQDMDHENMFWYRQDPGLGLRLIYFSYDVKMKEKGDIPEGYSVSREKKERFSLILESASTNQTSMYLCASSSGLAGTDTQYFGPGTRLTVL.

This clone showed up many times. The J gene is TRBJ1-1, the V gene TRBV12-5; possible D gene TRBD1, 6 bases. V dropped 0 bases and J dropped 5 bases, with 13 bases sitting between them. This CDR3 region has 15 residues. CDR1 LGHNT and CDR2 FRNRAP come from the germline V gene. CDR3 nucleotide sequence: TGTGCTAGTGGTTTGGTACTCAGGGGCCCGACTGAAGCTTTCTTT. Encoded protein: CASGLVLRGPTEAFF.

This clone occurred many times. The chain recombines TRBV5-1 with TRBJ1-1; 8 bases line up with TRBD1. CDR1 and CDR2 from the germline V gene are SGHRS and YFSETQ. This CDR3 comprises 14 residues. V dropped 4 bases and J dropped 2; count of bases not matched to a gene: 4. The DNA for the CDR3 is TGCGCCAGCAGCACCGGACAGGGTAACACTGAAGCTTTCTTT. Translated: CASSTGQGNTEAFF. Combining the CDR3 with reference TRBV5-1 and TRBJ1-1 gives the whole variable domain KAGVTQTPRYLIKTRGQQVTLSCSPISGHRSVSWYQQTPGQGLQFLFEYFSETQRNKGNFPGRFSGRQFSNSRSEMNVSTLELGDSALYLCASSTGQGNTEAFFGQGTRLTVV.

The J gene is TRBJ2-7, the V gene TRBV9; 10 nucleotides align to TRBD2. Per the germline V gene, CDR1 is SGDLS and CDR2 is YYNGEE. This CDR3 has 12 residues. The ends lost 10 bases at V and 6 bases at J; junction bases unmatched: 7. CDR3 in DNA: TGTGCCTCTAGCGGGAGTGGACTCGAGCAGTACTTC. It is translated as CASSGSGLEQYF.